This entry is about one T cell receptor beta chain. Libraries were prepared by immunoSEQ multiplex PCR; TCRdb keeps only in-frame clonotypes and omits some of them. This table holds 60,000 to 85,000 clones, over 80% found once. These data come from a study of control samples from healthy donors and cancer patients. The receptor's source is a woman aged 55 to 70 in good health. The sequencing sample was made of blood.

CDR3 nucleotide sequence: TGTGCCAGCAGCGGCGGACAGGGACCACCAGATACGCAGTATTTT. Encoded protein: CASSGGQGPPDTQYF. V usage is TRBV2 and J usage is TRBJ2-3, with TRBD1 identical over 8 bases. Unmatched junction bases numbered 9, after V lost 6 bases and J lost 4 bases. Germline lookup yields CDR1 SNHLY and CDR2 FYNNEI. The CDR3 consists of 15 residues.